The rows below give T cell receptor beta chains drawn from one sample of a study of T cell clonotyping in hematopoietic cell transplantation. The assay was immunoSEQ multiplex PCR, and TCRdb's table has in-frame clones only and misses some. The table records about 16,000 clones, less than 80% of them present only once. Sample: peripheral blood mononuclear cells. The receptors here all came from a woman aged 55-70 years in good health. Some clones in this sample may be carry-over from other donors' samples. The conserved cysteine and the conserved F or W are not part of the CDR3 here. A D gene is named only where the DNA matches it firmly.

d_gene	len	j_gene	v_gene	CDR3aa
TRBD2	14	TRBJ2-5	TRBV4-3	ASSQETSGGVATQY
TRBD1	10	TRBJ1-1	TRBV29-1	SVSQGDTEAF
-	14	TRBJ1-1	TRBV19	ASSIEGGRLNTEAF
TRBD1	12	TRBJ2-2	TRBV29-1	SVAGTGGTGELF
-	10	TRBJ2-1	TRBV30	AWSRQGNEQF
TRBD1	12	TRBJ1-6	TRBV5-1	ASSPGQGNSPLH
-	11	TRBJ1-5	TRBV30	AWSSSYNQPQH
-	11	TRBJ1-2	TRBV7-3	ASSLGTRRGYT
-	8	TRBJ1-1	TRBV19	ASTEPEAF
-	13	TRBJ1-2	TRBV6-5	ASSPAGDGRYGYT
-	10	TRBJ2-3	TRBV12-5	ASGAGSGTQY
-	14	TRBJ2-7	TRBV14	ASSQERSVKSYEQY
-	13	TRBJ1-3	TRBV30	AWKSEIPRRGTIY
-	11	TRBJ2-7	TRBV6-1	ASSETGSYEQY
TRBD1	11	TRBJ2-1	TRBV6-5	ASRDRGPNEQF
-	13	TRBJ2-2	TRBV6-5	ASRDIRQATGELF
-	11	TRBJ1-6	TRBV19	ASSIDPNSPLH
-	14	TRBJ2-3	TRBV5-4	ASSSRVGGLEDTQY
-	16	TRBJ2-7	TRBV7-6	ASSLGGVGDTRVYEQY
-	13	TRBJ2-3	TRBV7-8	ASSLNTGSTDTQY
TRBD1	14	TRBJ2-3	TRBV7-9	ASSVLWTGSTDTQY
TRBD1	12	TRBJ2-3	TRBV7-2	ASSIQGEVDPQY
-	12	TRBJ2-7	TRBV5-6	ASSFSGRDYEQY
TRBD1	11	TRBJ2-7	TRBV5-1	ASSQGQYYEQY
TRBD2	12	TRBJ2-3	TRBV6-4	ASSETSGADTQY
-	14	TRBJ1-1	TRBV7-2	ASSLGGQAMNTEAF
TRBD1	12	TRBJ1-3	TRBV6-5	ASRDRGSGNTIY
-	13	TRBJ1-4	TRBV5-4	ASSLGGPANEKLF
-	10	TRBJ1-1	TRBV29-1	SVSTANTEAF
-	13	TRBJ2-7	TRBV4-1	ASSQEELGLYEQY
-	11	TRBJ2-2	TRBV7-2	ASRGANTGELF
-	10	TRBJ1-1	TRBV19	ASNPRAGEAF
TRBD1	12	TRBJ2-7	TRBV5-1	ASSPWTGSYEQY
-	11	TRBJ1-2	TRBV6-1	ASSGQGFTGYT
-	10	TRBJ2-6	TRBV29-1	SVVTGLRVLT